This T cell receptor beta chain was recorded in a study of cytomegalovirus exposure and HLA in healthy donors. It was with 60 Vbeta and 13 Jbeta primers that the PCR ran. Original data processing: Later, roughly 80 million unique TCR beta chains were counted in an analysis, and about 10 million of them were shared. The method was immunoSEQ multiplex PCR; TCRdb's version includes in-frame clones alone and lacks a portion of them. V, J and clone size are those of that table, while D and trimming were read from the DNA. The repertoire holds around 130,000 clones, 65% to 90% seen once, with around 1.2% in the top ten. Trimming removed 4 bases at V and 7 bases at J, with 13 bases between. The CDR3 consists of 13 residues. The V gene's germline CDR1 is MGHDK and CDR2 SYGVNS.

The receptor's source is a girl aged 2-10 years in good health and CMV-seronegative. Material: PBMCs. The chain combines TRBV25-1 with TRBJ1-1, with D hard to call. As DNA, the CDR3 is TGTGCCAGCAGTGCGAGATTTGGGAGTGAAGCTTTCTTT. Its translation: CASSARFGSEAFF.